The 26 T cell receptor beta chains below were found in one sample sequenced in a study of T cell responses to AZD1222 COVID-19 vaccine. Sequencing was performed with immunoSEQ multiplex PCR; in TCRdb, only in-frame clones are kept and a portion is missing. The sample contains tens of thousands of clones, about 85% of which appear only once. The source was peripheral blood, collected on day 0 of AZD1222 vaccination. These receptors were taken from an adult in good health.

This clone was recorded once. This sequence joins TRBV5-1 and TRBJ1-2; 8 bases line up with TRBD1. This CDR3 is built from 13 residues. After removal of 8 bases from V and 6 bases from J, the junction contained 9 bases not matched to a gene. CDR1 and CDR2 from the germline V gene are SGHRS and YFSETQ. CDR3: CASAPDRVNGYTF. The CDR3 region has the DNA TGCGCCAGTGCCCCGGACAGGGTAAATGGCTACACCTTC.

This clone appeared a single time. The rearrangement uses TRBV9 and TRBJ2-1; tentative D call: TRBD2 (5 bases). The CDR3 covers 13 residues. Germline V gene lookup returns CDR1 SGDLS and CDR2 YYNGEE. V was cut by 5 bases and J by 10 bases, with 16 bases left in between. The CDR3 DNA reads as TGTGCCAGCAGGCCTCCCGTGGGCGGGGAGCAGTTCTTC. It yields the protein CASRPPVGGEQFF.

The chain carries TRBV5-1 and TRBJ2-7, with 12 nucleotides matching TRBD1. CDR1 SGHRS and CDR2 YFSETQ come from the germline V gene. V was clipped by 4 bases and J by 4 bases; unmatched bases: 9. CDR3 length: 16 residues. CDR3 in amino acids: CASSPTLGQGAYEQYF. As DNA, the CDR3 is TGCGCCAGCAGCCCGACCCTGGGACAGGGGGCGTACGAGCAGTACTTC.

CDR3 in amino acids: CASFDIVRANTGELFF. In nucleotides, the CDR3 is TGTGCCAGCTTTGACATCGTTCGGGCGAACACCGGGGAGCTGTTTTTT. V usage is TRBV18 and J usage is TRBJ2-2; D remains ambiguous. Germline CDR1 reads KGHSH; CDR2 reads LQKENI. This CDR3 is built from 16 residues. V was trimmed by 7 bases and J by 0 bases, leaving 15 bases between them. The full variable domain, with the rest looked up from reference TRBV18 and TRBJ2-2, is NAGVMQNPRHLVRRRGQEARLRCSPMKGHSHVYWYRQLPEEGLKFMVYLQKENIIDESGMPKERFSAEFPKEGPSILRIQQVVRGDSAAYFCASFDIVRANTGELFFGEGSRLTVL.

The gene calls are TRBV27 and TRBJ1-5; 7 bases line up with TRBD1. After removal of 4 bases from V and 5 bases from J, the junction contained 8 bases not matched to a gene. CDR1 MNHEY and CDR2 SMNVEV come from the germline V gene (reference sequence). The CDR3 sequence is 15 residues long. CDR3 in amino acids: CASSSTDRDDQPQHF. The CDR3 DNA is TGTGCCAGCAGTTCAACCGACAGGGACGATCAGCCCCAGCATTTT.

The V gene is TRBV14, the J gene TRBJ2-2; the D gene is possibly TRBD1 (6 bases). Trimming left V 2 bases short and J 7 bases short, with 14 bases between. The germline V gene encodes CDR1 SGHDN and CDR2 FVKESK. This CDR3 has 15 residues. The CDR3: CASSQMGALGGELFF. The CDR3 DNA sequence: TGTGCCAGCAGCCAAATGGGGGCGCTCGGCGGGGAGCTGTTTTTT. Full variable domain (missing parts from reference TRBV14 and TRBJ2-2): EAGVTQFPSHSVIEKGQTVTLRCDPISGHDNLYWYRRVMGKEIKFLLHFVKESKQDESGMPNNRFLAERTGGTYSTLKVQPAELEDSGVYFCASSQMGALGGELFFGEGSRLTVL.

The chain has TRBV4-1 and TRBJ1-4; no clear D gene. Trimming removed 1 base from V and 0 bases from J, with 9 bases in between. The CDR3 consists of 16 residues. The V gene's germline CDR1 is MGHRA and CDR2 YSYEKL. This chain's CDR3 is CASSQGTLATNEKLFF. Written as DNA, the CDR3 is TGCGCCAGCAGCCAAGGTACCCTTGCAACTAATGAAAAACTGTTTTTT.

V usage is TRBV5-1 and J usage is TRBJ1-1; D not certain. The CDR3 covers 16 residues. V dropped 0 bases and J dropped 0 bases, with 12 bases sitting between them. CDR1 SGHRS and CDR2 YFSETQ come from the germline V gene. CDR3 amino acids: CASSLAVGLMNTEAFF. CDR3 DNA: TGCGCCAGCAGCTTGGCCGTGGGCCTGATGAACACTGAAGCTTTCTTT.

DNA for the CDR3: TGTGCCAGCAGCCAAGGCGGCGGGGGGGCGTACGAGCAGTACTTC. Protein: CASSQGGGGAYEQYF. The chain links TRBV7-9 to TRBJ2-7; TRBD2 agrees at 9 bases. This CDR3 is 15 amino acids long. Trimming removed 5 bases from V and 4 bases from J; junction bases left unmatched: 9. Germline loops: CDR1 SEHNR, CDR2 FQNEAQ (reference sequence).

The chain couples TRBV6-5 to TRBJ2-7; TRBD1 matches at 9 bases. The CDR3 is 16 residues long. Germline V CDR1 and CDR2: MNHEY, SVGAGI. V shed 0 bases, J shed 4 bases, and the junction held 7 bases outside the gene matches. CDR3: CASSYSGGTGTYEQYF. As DNA, the CDR3 is TGTGCCAGCAGTTACTCGGGAGGGACAGGGACTTACGAGCAGTACTTC.

This clone was seen a few times. The genes are TRBV13 and TRBJ1-1; tentative D call: TRBD1 (5 bases). V was clipped by 5 bases and J by 5 bases, with 18 bases between them. CDR1 is PRHDT, CDR2 FYEKMQ, per germline (reference sequence). CDR3 size: 15 residues. The CDR3 loop reads CASSPQRGGLTEAFF. The CDR3 coding sequence is TGTGCCAGCAGCCCTCAAAGGGGAGGGTTAACTGAAGCTTTCTTT.

V is TRBV15 and J is TRBJ1-3; D not resolved. V gave up 5 bases and J gave up 4 bases, with 21 bases separating them. Germline CDR1 is LNHNV and CDR2 is YYDKDF (reference sequence). This CDR3 has 17 residues. CDR3 sequence reads: CATSPKRSVLGGNTIYF. CDR3 DNA: TGTGCCACCAGCCCCAAGAGGAGCGTCCTGGGAGGAAACACCATATATTTT.

The chain combines TRBV27 with TRBJ1-2; 9 positions agree with TRBD1. J lost 6 bases, V lost 3 bases, and 5 bases had no gene match. CDR1 and CDR2 (germline): MNHEY, SMNVEV (reference sequence). The CDR3 has 14 amino acids. The CDR3 DNA follows: TGTGCCAGCAGTTTCCGCAGACAGGGGGATGGCTACACCTTC. It is translated as CASSFRRQGDGYTF.

This sequence joins TRBV11-2 and TRBJ2-7, with D possibly being TRBD1 or TRBD2 (6 bases each). The CDR3 contains 15 residues. Trimming left V 1 base short and J 5 bases short, with 15 bases between. Germline CDR1 is SGHAT and CDR2 is FQNNGV. The CDR3 sequence: CASSLGGAGLHEQYF. The CDR3 DNA reads TGTGCCAGCAGCTTAGGGGGGGCAGGGCTCCACGAGCAGTACTTC.

The chain recombines TRBV15 with TRBJ2-3, with 10 nucleotides matching TRBD2. Germline V gives CDR1 LNHNV, CDR2 YYDKDF (reference sequence). Trimming removed 0 bases from V and 4 bases from J; junction bases left unmatched: 13. The CDR3 runs 19 residues. The chain's CDR3 is CATSRDPTSGPLSPDTQYF. CDR3 sequence (DNA): TGTGCCACCAGCAGAGATCCGACTAGCGGGCCACTATCTCCAGATACGCAGTATTTT.

The chain employs TRBV5-6 and TRBJ2-7; D is unclear. CDR1 is SGHDT and CDR2 is YYEEEE in the germline V gene. The CDR3 has 11 residues. Trimming took 4 bases from V and 4 from J, leaving 6 bases between them. CDR3 residues: CASSAKYEQYF. The CDR3 DNA is TGTGCCAGCAGCGCCAAATACGAGCAGTACTTC.

The gene calls are TRBV4-3 and TRBJ2-5; no definite D call. Trimming took off 0 bases at V and 2 bases at J, with 7 bases between the two ends. The CDR3 has 14 residues. Germline V gives CDR1 LGHNA, CDR2 YSLEER. CDR3 sequence reads: CASSQDLGQETQYF. Written as DNA, the CDR3 is TGCGCCAGCAGCCAAGATTTGGGGCAAGAGACCCAGTACTTC.

The chain is built from TRBV28 and TRBJ1-4; a possible D gene is TRBD1 (5 bases). With 3 bases removed from V and 0 bases from J, the gap between germline ends came to 11 bases. The CDR3 has 16 amino acids. In germline, CDR1 is MDHEN, CDR2 SYDVKM. CDR3 DNA: TGTGCCAGCAGTTTCTGGGGGGGGACAACTAATGAAAAACTGTTTTTT. Its translation: CASSFWGGTTNEKLFF. The full variable domain, rest sourced from reference TRBV28 and TRBJ1-4, is DVKVTQSSRYLVKRTGEKVFLECVQDMDHENMFWYRQDPGLGLRLIYFSYDVKMKEKGDIPEGYSVSREKKERFSLILESASTNQTSMYLCASSFWGGTTNEKLFFGSGTQLSVL.

The V gene is TRBV10-1, the J gene TRBJ2-1; TRBD1 agrees at 8 bases. The CDR3 consists of 13 residues. V was clipped by 9 bases and J by 12 bases; unmatched bases: 13. CDR1 WNHNN and CDR2 SYGVQD come from the germline V gene (reference sequence). For the CDR3, the DNA is TGCGCCAGGATCCAGGGGGCGGAGGTGGTGCAGTTCTTC. This encodes CARIQGAEVVQFF.

The chain employs TRBV7-3 and TRBJ2-3, with TRBD2 matching 10 bases. Trimming cost V 11 bases and J 2 bases; bases outside gene matches: 4. The germline V gene encodes CDR1 SGHTA and CDR2 FQGTGA. This CDR3 spans 13 amino acids. Written as DNA, the CDR3 is TGTGCCGACCTAGCGGGGGACACAGATACGCAGTATTTT. It codes for CADLAGDTDTQYF.

This chain uses TRBV28 with TRBJ2-2; 10 bases fit TRBD1. CDR1 is MDHEN and CDR2 is SYDVKM in the germline V gene. The CDR3 is made up of 16 amino acids. With 0 bases clipped from V and 6 bases from J, the junction kept 4 bases outside the gene matches. The CDR3 protein is CASSLWGTGVAGELFF. DNA of the CDR3: TGTGCCAGCAGTTTATGGGGGACAGGGGTGGCCGGGGAGCTGTTTTTT.

The chain couples TRBV10-3 to TRBJ2-1; 10 bases fit TRBD2. This CDR3 spans 16 amino acids. Trimming took 7 bases from V and 4 from J; bases not matched to a gene: 10. The germline V gene encodes CDR1 ENHRY and CDR2 SYGVKD. This CDR3 reads CAITRSGGADYNEQFF. CDR3 DNA: TGTGCCATCACCCGAAGCGGGGGGGCCGATTACAATGAGCAGTTCTTC.

The chain recombines TRBV7-8 with TRBJ2-7; D is perhaps TRBD2 (6 bases). This CDR3 spans 17 amino acids. CDR1 and CDR2 from the germline V gene are SGHVS and FQNEAQ. V lost 4 bases, J lost 2 bases, and 21 bases lay in between. For the CDR3, the DNA is TGTGCCAGCAGCTCTCCCCCTTCGACTAGTCCGCCCTACGAGCAGTACTTC. Translation gives CASSSPPSTSPPYEQYF.

The chain employs TRBV4-1 and TRBJ1-4; 9 bases are shared with TRBD1. Per the germline V gene, CDR1 is MGHRA and CDR2 is YSYEKL. Trimming cost V 1 base and J 7 bases; bases outside gene matches: 7. This CDR3 spans 16 amino acids. This CDR3 reads CASSQVGTGGGEKLFF. The CDR3 DNA reads TGCGCCAGCAGCCAAGTGGGAACAGGGGGCGGTGAAAAACTGTTTTTT.

The chain is built from TRBV25-1 and TRBJ2-7; D might be TRBD1 or TRBD2, each matching 5 bases. Trimming left V 5 bases short and J 6 bases short, with 20 bases between. CDR3 length: 15 amino acids. The germline CDR1 and CDR2 sequences are MGHDK and SYGVNS. The CDR3, as DNA: TGTGCCAGCAGTAACCCCGAGCGGCAGGGCGGCGAGCAGTACTTC. Amino acids: CASSNPERQGGEQYF.

The V call is TRBV5-5, the J call TRBJ2-1, with D unclear. Deletions cut 0 bases from V and 7 bases from J, with 14 bases between. The CDR3 spans 15 residues. The germline V gene has CDR1 SGHKS and CDR2 YYEKEE (reference sequence). CDR3 loop: CASSLVALGLNEQFF. The CDR3 bases are TGTGCCAGCAGCTTGGTTGCGCTTGGGCTGAATGAGCAGTTCTTC.